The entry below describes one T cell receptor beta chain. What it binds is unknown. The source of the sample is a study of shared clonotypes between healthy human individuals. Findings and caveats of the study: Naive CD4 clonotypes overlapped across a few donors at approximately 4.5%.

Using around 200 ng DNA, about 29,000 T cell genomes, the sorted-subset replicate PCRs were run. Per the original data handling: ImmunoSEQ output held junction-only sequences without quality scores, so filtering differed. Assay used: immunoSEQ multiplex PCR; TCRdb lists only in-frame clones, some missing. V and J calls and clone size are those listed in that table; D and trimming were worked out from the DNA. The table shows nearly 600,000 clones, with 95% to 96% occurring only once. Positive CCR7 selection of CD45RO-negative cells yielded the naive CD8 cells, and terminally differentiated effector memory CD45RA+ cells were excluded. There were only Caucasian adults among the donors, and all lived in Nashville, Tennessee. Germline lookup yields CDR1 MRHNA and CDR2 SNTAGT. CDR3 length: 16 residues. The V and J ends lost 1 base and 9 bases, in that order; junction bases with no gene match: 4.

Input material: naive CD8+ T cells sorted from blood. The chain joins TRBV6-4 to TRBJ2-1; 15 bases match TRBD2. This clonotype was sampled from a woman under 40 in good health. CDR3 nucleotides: TGTGCCAGCAGTGACTTAGGACTAGCGGGAGGGGCTGAGCAGTTCTTC. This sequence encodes CASSDLGLAGGAEQFF.